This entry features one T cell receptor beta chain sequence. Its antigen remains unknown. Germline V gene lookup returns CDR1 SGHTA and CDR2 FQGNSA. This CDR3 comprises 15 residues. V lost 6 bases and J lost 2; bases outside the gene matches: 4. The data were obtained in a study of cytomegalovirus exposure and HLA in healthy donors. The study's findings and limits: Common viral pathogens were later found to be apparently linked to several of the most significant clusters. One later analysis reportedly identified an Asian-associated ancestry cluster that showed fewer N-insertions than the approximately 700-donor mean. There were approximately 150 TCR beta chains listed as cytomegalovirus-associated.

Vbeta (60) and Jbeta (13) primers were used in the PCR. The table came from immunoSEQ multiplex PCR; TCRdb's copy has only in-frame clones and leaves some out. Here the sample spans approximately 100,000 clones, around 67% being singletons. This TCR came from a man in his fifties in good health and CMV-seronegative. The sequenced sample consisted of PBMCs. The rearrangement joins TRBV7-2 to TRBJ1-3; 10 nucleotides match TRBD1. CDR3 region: CASRNDRGPGNTIYF. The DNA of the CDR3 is TGTGCCAGCAGGAACGACAGGGGGCCTGGAAACACCATATATTTT.